The entry below describes one TCR beta chain. Its target is unknown. The sample originates from a study of cytomegalovirus exposure and HLA in healthy donors. The study, taken as a whole, reports: Researchers left out some V segments, among them TRBV6-2 and TRBV6-3, as indistinguishable. In an earlier analysis, most TCR beta V segments were productive about 87% or about 30% of the time.

Whereas donors were nominally healthy upon sampling, unrecorded immune exposures were probable. The PCR made use of 60 Vbeta and 13 Jbeta primers. Using immunoSEQ multiplex PCR, the repertoire was profiled, and TCRdb retains in-frame clones only, with some absent. The sample includes some 190,000 clones, over 80% of them seen just once. The CDR3 extends over 17 amino acids. V shed 4 bases, J shed 3 bases, and the junction held 6 bases outside the gene matches. CDR1 is SGHRS, CDR2 YFSETQ, per germline. The sequence derives from a girl under 18 in good health and CMV-seropositive. The sequenced sample was PBMCs. This chain uses TRBV5-1 with TRBJ2-3, with 15 nucleotides matching TRBD2. The CDR3 DNA is TGCGCCAGCAGCCCGCCGGGACTAGCGGGAGGAACAGATACGCAGTATTTT. Translating gives CASSPPGLAGGTDTQYF.